What follows is one T cell receptor (beta chain) and its context. Its specificity is unknown. Possible read error: a much larger clone is one base away. The sample belongs to a study of T cell repertoires in cytomegalovirus infection. Overall study: Both a matching HLA type and CMV infection were indicated by public TCR beta signatures. Findings of the study overall: Clonotypes of TCR beta that were HLA-C-restricted and CMV-specific dominated the ex vivo response. Pooled public TCR beta family frequency picked out CMV carriers with the relevant HLA.

TCRdb ran MiXCR on the reads and lists one entry per CDR3 protein. The sample lists some 440,000 distinct CDR3 sequences, approximately 31% seen once, with approximately 14% in the top ten. CDR3 length: 13 amino acids. Germline V CDR1 and CDR2: SGHVS, FNYEAQ. The clonotype was recovered from a human donor in good health (CMV status not recorded). Some clones in this sample may be carry-over from other donors' samples. The chain is built from TRBV7-6 and TRBJ2-1, with a possible D match to TRBD2 (6 bases). Sequencing input: PBMCs. CDR3: CARSLAAQTMQFF. CDR3 sequence (DNA): TGTGCCAGAAGCTTAGCGGCGCAGACTATGCAGTTCTTC.